This T cell receptor beta chain stems from a study of blood T cell repertoires in COVID-19. The wider study: Samples of COVID-19 (acute and convalescent) were obtained from the United States, Italy and Spain. The analysed material was cDNA or gDNA that came from T cells, B-cell-depleted T cells, or PBMCs.

This CDR3 is 14 amino acids long. From germline, CDR1 is MDHEN and CDR2 SYDVKM. V lost 3 bases and J 0 bases, leaving 8 bases between the germline ends. Per the original data handling: From reference gene primer amplification, estimates of nucleated cell counts were derived. TCRdb's copy holds only in-frame clones and misses some; the assay was immunoSEQ multiplex PCR. From that table come the V and J calls and clone size; the DNA was used to work out D and trimming. The table includes 100,000 to 120,000 clones, 70% to 85% detected once. The specimen sequenced was peripheral blood. The sequence derives from a woman aged 40 to 50 with acute or convalescent COVID-19. This chain joins TRBV28 and TRBJ1-2; D gene uncertain. The CDR3, as DNA: TGTGCCAGCAGTTTTTTCATAGCTAACTATGGCTACACCTTC. Its translation: CASSFFIANYGYTF.